These 20 T cell receptor beta chains originate from one sample sequenced in a study of CD8 T cells in Susac syndrome. cDNA came from about 0.5 to 1 ug RNA primed by random hexamers. Using its own MiXCR run on the immunoSEQ multiplex PCR reads, TCRdb lists one record per CDR3 protein. Of about 53,000 distinct CDR3 sequences in the sample, roughly 94% are singletons; the top ten hold approximately 0.8%. Sequenced input: CD8+ T cells from PBMCs. The receptors originated from a human donor with Susac syndrome.

This clonotype appeared once. This chain joins TRBV6-5 and TRBJ1-3; TRBD1 agrees at 10 bases. V shed 6 bases and J 8 bases; nucleotides not matched to a gene: 10. Germline lookup yields CDR1 MNHEY and CDR2 SVGAGI. This CDR3 has 15 residues. CDR3: CASSPGTGVLHTIYF. CDR3 bases: TGTGCCAGCAGCCCCGGGACAGGGGTTTTACACACCATATATTTT.

This chain connects TRBV28 to TRBJ1-6; D unclear. This CDR3 spans 15 amino acids. From germline, CDR1 is MDHEN and CDR2 SYDVKM. Trimming cost V 3 bases and J 5 bases, with 11 bases left between them. The CDR3 region has the DNA TGTGCCAGCAGTTTCGGAGGGTTGAATAATTCACCCCTCCACTTT. The encoded protein is CASSFGGLNNSPLHF.

V gene TRBV4-1 combines with J gene TRBJ1-3, with D tentatively TRBD1 (6 bases). This CDR3 contains 15 residues. The germline V gene encodes CDR1 MGHRA and CDR2 YSYEKL. The V and J ends lost 5 bases and 2 bases respectively, with 13 bases between them. CDR3 coding DNA: TGCGCCAGCAGCACGCGTCGGGGGCCTGGAAACACCATATATTTT. Protein product: CASSTRRGPGNTIYF.

J is TRBJ1-1 and V is TRBV7-9; TRBD1 matches at 7 bases. This CDR3 has 14 residues. J lost 2 bases, V lost 4 bases, and 4 bases had no gene match. Germline CDR1 reads SEHNR; CDR2 reads FQNEAQ (reference sequence). DNA of the CDR3: TGTGCCAGCAGCTCTACAGGGGAAAACACTGAAGCTTTCTTT. It encodes CASSSTGENTEAFF.

The chain has TRBV12-3 or TRBV12-4 and TRBJ1-2; D may be TRBD1 (6 bases). Trimming left V 4 bases short and J 3 bases short, with 15 bases between. The CDR3 covers 15 residues. The CDR3 DNA reads TGTGCCAGCAGTTATACAGGGTATCCCGACTATGGCTACACCTTC. Its protein product is CASSYTGYPDYGYTF.

The chain couples TRBV6-6 to TRBJ1-1, with D unclear. V was shortened by 8 bases and J by 1 base, with 14 bases between the two germline ends. The germline V gene encodes CDR1 MNHNY and CDR2 SVGAGI (reference sequence). CDR3 length: 14 amino acids. The DNA for the CDR3 is TGTGCCAGCTTCCACACCCGGAGGAACACTGAAGCTTTCTTT. This codes for CASFHTRRNTEAFF.

The chain couples TRBV14 to TRBJ2-1; D remains ambiguous. Germline values: CDR1 SGHDN, CDR2 FVKESK. The CDR3 is 13 residues long. The V end was cut by 4 bases, the J end by 6 bases, with 10 bases between. The CDR3 sequence is CASSLGWGNEQFF. Written as DNA, the CDR3 is TGTGCCAGCAGCCTGGGGTGGGGCAATGAGCAGTTCTTC.

The chain carries TRBV12-3 or TRBV12-4 and TRBJ1-3, with D possibly matching TRBD1 (5 bases). V lost 2 bases and J 4 bases, leaving 9 bases between the germline ends. The CDR3 consists of 14 residues. The CDR3 sequence is CASSLPGRGNTIYF. CDR3 sequence (DNA): TGTGCCAGCAGTTTACCGGGGCGAGGAAACACCATATATTTT.

The chain is built from TRBV19 and TRBJ2-1; no clear D gene. The CDR3 loop spans 13 amino acids. Trimming took 5 bases from V and 5 from J, leaving 10 bases between them. Germline V gene sequence: CDR1 LNHDA, CDR2 SQIVND (reference sequence). For the CDR3, the DNA is TGTGCCAGTAGTTGGGTAATCAACAATGAGCAGTTCTTC. Amino acid sequence: CASSWVINNEQFF.

This clonotype was seen a single time. This chain links TRBV5-4 with TRBJ1-4; 9 bases are a match to TRBD1. The CDR3 totals 13 residues. Trimming took 9 bases from V and 6 from J; bases not matched to a gene: 6. From germline, CDR1 is SGHNT and CDR2 YYREEE (reference sequence). The CDR3 spells CATTDRGHEKLFF. CDR3 nucleotides: TGTGCCACTACGGACAGGGGCCATGAAAAACTGTTTTTT.

V and J are TRBV7-9 and TRBJ1-2, with D perhaps TRBD1 (5 bases). The V and J ends lost 5 bases and 8 bases respectively, with 18 bases between them. Per the germline V gene, CDR1 is SEHNR and CDR2 is FQNEAQ (reference sequence). The CDR3 is 14 amino acids. The CDR3 coding sequence is TGTGCCAGCAGCGAAATCGCAGGGAAGAGAGGCTACACCTTC. This translates into CASSEIAGKRGYTF. The full variable domain, in which reference TRBV7-9 and TRBJ1-2 provide the parts outside the CDR3, is DTGVSQNPRHKITKRGQNVTFRCDPISEHNRLYWYRQTLGQGPEFLTYFQNEAQLEKSRLLSDRFSAERPKGSFSTLEIQRTEQGDSAMYLCASSEIAGKRGYTFGSGTRLTVV.

The chain has TRBV7-9 and TRBJ1-6; TRBD1 matches at 7 bases. The CDR3 is 14 amino acids. Germline trimming cut 3 bases from V and 6 bases from J; bases unmatched to any gene: 2. Germline V gene data show CDR1 as SEHNR and CDR2 as FQNEAQ (reference sequence). CDR3: CASSFEGANSPLHF. DNA of the CDR3: TGTGCCAGCAGCTTTGAGGGGGCTAATTCACCCCTCCACTTT.

The V gene is TRBV19, the J gene TRBJ2-7; 8 nucleotides match TRBD1. V shed 5 bases and J 5 bases; nucleotides not matched to a gene: 5. Germline loops: CDR1 LNHDA, CDR2 SQIVND (reference sequence). This CDR3 comprises 13 residues. In DNA, the CDR3 is TGTGCCAGTAGTTTGACAGGGGCCGACGAGCAGTACTTC. This codes for CASSLTGADEQYF. The full variable domain, with the rest looked up from reference TRBV19 and TRBJ2-7, is DGGITQSPKYLFRKEGQNVTLSCEQNLNHDAMYWYRQDPGQGLRLIYYSQIVNDFQKGDIAEGYSVSREKKESFPLTVTSAQKNPTAFYLCASSLTGADEQYFGPGTRLTVT.

The J gene is TRBJ2-1, the V gene TRBV29-1; D might be TRBD1 or TRBD2, each matching 5 bases. Looked up from germline, CDR1 is SQVTM and CDR2 is ANQGSEA. Trimming left V 6 bases short and J 8 bases short, with 14 bases between. The CDR3 is made up of 12 amino acids. This chain's CDR3 is CSVQGRADEQFF. The CDR3, as DNA: TGCAGCGTGCAGGGACGAGCGGATGAGCAGTTCTTC.

The V and J genes are TRBV7-9 and TRBJ2-7; D not certain. This CDR3 has 12 residues. V was shortened by 4 bases and J by 4 bases, with 8 bases between the two germline ends. Germline V gives CDR1 SEHNR, CDR2 FQNEAQ (reference sequence). The CDR3 loop reads CASSYGYYEQYF. CDR3 bases: TGTGCCAGCAGCTATGGGTATTACGAGCAGTACTTC. Filled out from reference TRBV7-9 and TRBJ2-7, the complete variable domain reads DTGVSQNPRHKITKRGQNVTFRCDPISEHNRLYWYRQTLGQGPEFLTYFQNEAQLEKSRLLSDRFSAERPKGSFSTLEIQRTEQGDSAMYLCASSYGYYEQYFGPGTRLTVT.

The rearrangement uses TRBV10-1 and TRBJ2-5, with D perhaps matching TRBD1 or TRBD2 (6 bases each). This CDR3 is 15 amino acids long. V was shortened by 0 bases and J by 5 bases, with 13 bases between the two germline ends. Germline CDR1 is WNHNN and CDR2 is SYGVQD (reference sequence). CDR3: CASSESAGDWETQYF. The CDR3 DNA is TGCGCCAGCAGTGAGTCGGCAGGGGACTGGGAGACCCAGTACTTC.

The genes are TRBV14 and TRBJ2-1, with 10 bases fitting TRBD2. J was trimmed by 2 bases and V by 4 bases; bases with no gene match: 2. Germline-derived CDR1 and CDR2 are SGHDN and FVKESK. CDR3 length: 15 amino acids. CDR3 sequence: CASSPLAGAYNEQFF. The CDR3 DNA reads as TGTGCCAGCAGCCCCCTAGCGGGGGCCTACAATGAGCAGTTCTTC.

The chain recombines TRBV10-3 with TRBJ1-2; D gene unclear. V lost 8 bases to trimming and J lost 4 bases, with 11 bases between them. The CDR3 sequence is 12 residues long. Germline-derived CDR1 and CDR2 are ENHRY and SYGVKD. DNA of the CDR3: TGTGCCATCTCTGGCGAAGGCTATGGCTACACCTTC. It encodes CAISGEGYGYTF.

The chain has TRBV7-9 and TRBJ1-1; TRBD1 might be the D (6 bases). V was pared by 5 bases and J by 2 bases, with 9 bases between. Germline CDR1 is SEHNR and CDR2 is FQNEAQ (reference sequence). The CDR3 runs 13 residues. The CDR3 is CASSGRGNTEAFF. The CDR3 DNA reads TGTGCCAGCAGCGGCAGGGGAAACACTGAAGCTTTCTTT.

This rearrangement joins TRBV6-6 to TRBJ2-7; D is undetermined. The germline CDR1 and CDR2 sequences are MNHNY and SVGAGI (reference sequence). Trimming took 2 bases from V and 6 from J, leaving 11 bases between them. The CDR3 is 13 residues long. The CDR3 spells CASSYPPPGEQYF. The CDR3 DNA sequence: TGTGCCAGCAGTTACCCCCCCCCGGGCGAGCAGTACTTC.